Sequencing of this T cell receptor (beta chain) was carried out in a study of OX40 agonist ivuxolimab in advanced cancers. CDR3 length: 15 amino acids. The germline V gene has CDR1 MDHEN and CDR2 SYDVKM. The junction had 7 bases not matched to a gene; V was cut back by 5 bases and J by 10 bases. Only in-frame clones appear in the TCRdb table, and some are missing; sequencing was by immunoSEQ multiplex PCR. Among some 97,000 clones, 75% to 95% were seen once, and the ten largest hold around 0.58%. The chain combines TRBV28 with TRBJ2-1, with 14 nucleotides matching TRBD2. The TCR originated in an adult with an advanced solid tumor such as melanoma, head and neck, liver or kidney cancer. Here the sequenced sample was CD4+ or CD8+ T cells sorted from blood, taken in a trial of the OX40 agonist ivuxolimab. Here the CDR3 reads CASSDGTSGRNEQFF. The CDR3 nucleotides are TGTGCCAGCAGTGACGGGACTAGCGGGAGAAACGAGCAGTTCTTC. Based on the CDR3 plus reference TRBV28 and TRBJ2-1, the full variable domain is DVKVTQSSRYLVKRTGEKVFLECVQDMDHENMFWYRQDPGLGLRLIYFSYDVKMKEKGDIPEGYSVSREKKERFSLILESASTNQTSMYLCASSDGTSGRNEQFFGPGTRLTVL.